The 10 T cell receptor beta chains below were found in one sample sequenced in a study of CD8+CD57+ T cells in acquired aplastic anemia. TCR beta VDJ and CDR3 profiling used genomic DNA as template. One entry per CDR3 protein results from TCRdb running MiXCR on the reads. The sample shows 400,000 to 450,000 distinct CDR3 sequences, about two thirds of them seen only once. Sequencing was done on a sample of sorted CD4+, CD8+, or CD8+CD57+ T cells (not recorded which) from PBMCs. The receptors were sampled from a human donor in good health, serving as a control.

Note on this clonotype: Because the CDR3 is missing its conserved closing phenylalanine or tryptophan, this is likely a read error. The DNA is left out, because the CDR3 cannot be placed on it with certainty; the CDR3 is given as TCRdb lists it. The chain uses TRBV7-2 and TRBJ1-5; TRBD1 reflects the table's D call only, with no check against the DNA. Germline-derived CDR1 and CDR2 are SGHTA and FQGNSA. The CDR3 length equals 13 residues, ends included. The CDR3 sequence: CASSTGQGSSPLH.

This chain links TRBV12-3 or TRBV12-4 with TRBJ1-2, with TRBD1 matching 11 bases. V lost 8 bases and J lost 7; bases outside the gene matches: 18. The CDR3 contains 17 residues. The CDR3 sequence: CASRLLDRGQGSGGYTF. Written as DNA, the CDR3 is TGTGCCAGCCGTCTCCTGGACAGGGGGCAAGGTTCGGGTGGCTACACCTTC.

The rearrangement uses TRBV5-1 and TRBJ2-1; TRBD1 agrees at 7 bases. Germline CDR1 is SGHRS and CDR2 is YFSETQ. With V trimmed by 9 bases and J by 9 bases, 15 bases remained unmatched. This CDR3 is built from 14 residues. CDR3 protein: CATRREGAWSEQFF. As DNA, the CDR3 is TGCGCCACCAGGAGAGAGGGGGCGTGGAGTGAGCAGTTCTTC. The whole variable domain, filled in from reference TRBV5-1 and TRBJ2-1, reads KAGVTQTPRYLIKTRGQQVTLSCSPISGHRSVSWYQQTPGQGLQFLFEYFSETQRNKGNFPGRFSGRQFSNSRSEMNVSTLELGDSALYLCATRREGAWSEQFFGPGTRLTVL.

On this clonotype: The germline gene is not matched at one end of the junction; a read error may be the cause. This chain connects TRBV7-8 to TRBJ2-6; TRBD1 matches at 7 bases. Per germline, CDR1 SGHVS and CDR2 FQNEAQ. The CDR3 runs to 13 residues. The CDR3 sequence: CASSRAGGNVLTF. Here the CDR3 DNA reads TGTGCCAGCAGCCGGGCAGGGGGCAACGTCCTGACTTTC.

On this clonotype itself: No DNA is shown, since the ends of the CDR3 on it are uncertain; the CDR3 is the one TCRdb lists. V and J are TRBV7-9 and TRBJ2-4; TRBD1, the table's D call, lacks a check against the DNA. The germline V gene has CDR1 SEHNR and CDR2 FQNEAQ (reference sequence). The CDR3 length is 15 residues, termini included. CDR3 residues: CASTGGRPSTSSQYF.

This chain connects TRBV20-1 to TRBJ1-6; D unclear. Trimming removed 0 bases from V and 4 bases from J, with 4 bases in between. CDR1 is DFQATT and CDR2 is SNEGSKA in the germline V gene (reference sequence). The CDR3 contains 13 residues. The CDR3 sequence: CSARDQYNSPLHF. The CDR3, as DNA: TGCAGTGCTAGAGACCAGTATAATTCACCCCTCCACTTT.

This clonotype was recorded only once. The CDR3: CASSVSGAFF. In DNA, the CDR3 is TGTGCCAGCAGCGTGTCGGGAGCTTTCTTT. The chain is built from TRBV5-5 and TRBJ1-1; D not certain. The germline gives CDR1 SGHKS, CDR2 YYEKEE (reference sequence). The CDR3 runs 10 residues. V lost 4 bases and J lost 10, with 8 bases in between. The entire variable domain, with the rest obtained from reference TRBV5-5 and TRBJ1-1, is as follows: DAGVTQSPTHLIKTRGQQVTLRCSPISGHKSVSWYQQVLGQGPQFIFQYYEKEERGRGNFPDRFSARQFPNYSSELNVNALLLGDSALYLCASSVSGAFFGQGTRLTVV.

V usage is TRBV2 and J usage is TRBJ1-1; D gene unclear. Trimming shortened V by 6 bases and J by 1 base, and 12 bases separated the two germline ends. Germline V gene data show CDR1 as SNHLY and CDR2 as FYNNEI. The CDR3 is 14 amino acids. The CDR3 bases are TGTGCCAGCAGGGCCGAGACAAGGAACACTGAAGCTTTCTTT. Translating gives CASRAETRNTEAFF.

The CDR3 spells CAWTPGYSNQPQHF. CDR3 nucleotides: TGTGCCTGGACCCCAGGTTATAGCAATCAGCCCCAGCATTTT. The rearrangement joins TRBV2 to TRBJ1-5, with D uncertain. The CDR3 is made up of 14 amino acids. Germline V lookup: CDR1 SNHLY, CDR2 FYNNEI. V was clipped by 11 bases and J by 0 bases, with 14 bases between them.

The chain links TRBV5-6 to TRBJ2-7; no reliable D call. CDR1 is SGHDT and CDR2 is YYEEEE in the germline V gene. V gave up 6 bases and J gave up 4 bases, with 20 bases separating them. The CDR3 runs 15 residues. CDR3 in amino acids: CASIMSASPTYEQYF. As DNA, the CDR3 is TGTGCCAGCATAATGTCGGCCTCGCCTACATACGAGCAGTACTTC.